A selection of T cell receptor beta chains follows, all from one sample in a study of regulatory T cells in long-lasting Graves disease. One entry per CDR3 protein, called by TCRdb with MiXCR from the multiplex PCR reads. The data show roughly 400,000 distinct CDR3 sequences, with less than 25% seen just once and around 21% held by the top ten. Sample: peripheral blood mononuclear cells (PBMCs), taken when the disease was refractory, from a patient treated with antithyroid drugs. These receptors all stem from a female donor with Graves disease. The conserved cysteine and the conserved F or W are not part of the CDR3 here. Rows may omit the clone size; those that give it use once, few, many or a size class.

cdr3_aa v_call clone_size j_call
ASSPLQGARTEAF TRBV18 . TRBJ1-1
ASSFGLDGSYEQY TRBV27 few TRBJ2-7
ASSEDLGGRRETQY TRBV2 . TRBJ2-5
ASSFAGKTYEQY TRBV27 many TRBJ2-7
ASSPKQGFGNQPQH TRBV18 once TRBJ1-5
ASSATGFTGELF TRBV7-2 . TRBJ2-2
ASSSTGVGVLYEQY TRBV7-9 few TRBJ2-7
ASSPGQGASETQY TRBV6-2/TRBV6-3 many TRBJ2-5
ASSPQGGNQPQH TRBV12-3/TRBV12-4 many TRBJ1-5
ASSFGGRGAFYEQY TRBV7-2 . TRBJ2-7
SVPTVDGGNEQY TRBV29-1 many TRBJ2-7
ASSLLGTAPETQY TRBV27 . TRBJ2-5
ASSVTPAANTEAF TRBV2 many TRBJ1-1
ASSSASPEQY TRBV11-2 . TRBJ2-7
ASSGNVGQTQY TRBV7-6 many TRBJ2-5
ASSQLQGEETQY TRBV4-1 many TRBJ2-5
ASSLPGFAELF TRBV7-8 few TRBJ2-2